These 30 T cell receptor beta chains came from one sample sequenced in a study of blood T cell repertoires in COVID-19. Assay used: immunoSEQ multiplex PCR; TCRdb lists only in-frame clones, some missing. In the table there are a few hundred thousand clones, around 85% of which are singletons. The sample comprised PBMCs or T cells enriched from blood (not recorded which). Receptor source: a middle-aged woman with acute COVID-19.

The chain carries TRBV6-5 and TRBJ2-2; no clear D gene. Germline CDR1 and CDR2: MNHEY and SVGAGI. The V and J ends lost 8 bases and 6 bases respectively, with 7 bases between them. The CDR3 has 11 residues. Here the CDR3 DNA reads TGTGCCAGCTCCCGGGCCGGGGAGCTGTTTTTT. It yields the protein CASSRAGELFF.

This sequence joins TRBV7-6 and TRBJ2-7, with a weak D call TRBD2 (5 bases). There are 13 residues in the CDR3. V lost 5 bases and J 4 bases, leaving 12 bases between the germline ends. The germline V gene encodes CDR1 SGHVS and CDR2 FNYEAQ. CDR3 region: CASSQATGYEQYF. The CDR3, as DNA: TGTGCCAGCAGCCAAGCGACGGGATACGAGCAGTACTTC.

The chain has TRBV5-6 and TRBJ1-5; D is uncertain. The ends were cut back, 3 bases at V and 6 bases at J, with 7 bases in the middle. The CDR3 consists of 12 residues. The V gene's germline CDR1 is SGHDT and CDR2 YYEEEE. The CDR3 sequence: CASSYRSQPQHF. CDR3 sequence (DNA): TGTGCCAGCAGCTACCGGAGTCAGCCCCAGCATTTT.

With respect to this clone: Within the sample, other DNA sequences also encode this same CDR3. The CDR3 nucleotides read TGTGCCAGCCGTTCAGGGGGCGGTTACTATGGCTACACCTTC. Translation gives CASRSGGGYYGYTF. This chain uses TRBV28 with TRBJ1-2, with 8 bases matching TRBD1. This CDR3 region has 14 residues. Germline assignment: CDR1 MDHEN and CDR2 SYDVKM. J lost 3 bases, V lost 8 bases, and 8 bases had no gene match.

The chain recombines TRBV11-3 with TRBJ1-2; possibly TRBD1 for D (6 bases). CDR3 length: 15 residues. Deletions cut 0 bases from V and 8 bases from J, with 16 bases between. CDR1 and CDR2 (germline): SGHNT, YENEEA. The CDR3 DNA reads TGTGCCAGCAGCTTAGATCCGGGCCCGGGGGGCGGCTACACCTTC. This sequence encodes CASSLDPGPGGGYTF. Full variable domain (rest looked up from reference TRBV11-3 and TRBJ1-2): EAGVVQSPRYKIIEKKQPVAFWCNPISGHNTLYWYLQNLGQGPELLIRYENEEAVDDSQLPKDRFSAERLKGVDSTLKIQPAELGDSAVYLCASSLDPGPGGGYTFGSGTRLTVV.

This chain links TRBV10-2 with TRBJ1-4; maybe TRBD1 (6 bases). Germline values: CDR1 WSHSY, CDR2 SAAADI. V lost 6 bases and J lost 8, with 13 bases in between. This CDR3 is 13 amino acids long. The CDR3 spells CASRPRGREKLFF. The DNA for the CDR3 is TGCGCCAGCAGACCCAGGGGACGCGAAAAACTGTTTTTT.

Here the CDR3 reads CASSRPRRGDSNQPQHF. The CDR3, as DNA: TGTGCCAGCAGTCGACCGCGCCGGGGAGATAGCAATCAGCCCCAGCATTTT. The gene calls are TRBV27 and TRBJ1-5; D unresolved. The CDR3 length is 17 residues. With 5 bases removed from V and 0 bases from J, the gap between germline ends came to 17 bases. CDR1 and CDR2 (germline): MNHEY, SMNVEV (reference sequence).

The DNA of the CDR3 is TGTGCCAGCAGTGAACCAGGACAGGGGAAGAACACCATATATTTT. This encodes CASSEPGQGKNTIYF. This chain connects TRBV6-1 to TRBJ1-3, with TRBD1 matching 9 bases. This CDR3 spans 15 amino acids. CDR1 MNHNS and CDR2 SASEGT come from the germline V gene. J was trimmed by 7 bases and V by 2 bases; bases with no gene match: 6.

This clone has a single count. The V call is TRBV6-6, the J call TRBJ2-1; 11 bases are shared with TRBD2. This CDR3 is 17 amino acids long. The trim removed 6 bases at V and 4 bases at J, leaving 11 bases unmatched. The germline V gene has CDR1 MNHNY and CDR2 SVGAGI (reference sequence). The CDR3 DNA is TGTGCCAGCAGCCGACTCTTGGGGACTAGCGGATACAATGAGCAGTTCTTC. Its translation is CASSRLLGTSGYNEQFF.

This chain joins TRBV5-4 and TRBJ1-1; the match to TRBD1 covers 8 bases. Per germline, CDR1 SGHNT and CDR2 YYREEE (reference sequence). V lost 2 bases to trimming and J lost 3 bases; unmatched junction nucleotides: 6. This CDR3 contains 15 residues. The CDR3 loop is CASSFPQGAHTEAFF. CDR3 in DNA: TGTGCCAGCAGCTTTCCCCAGGGGGCGCACACTGAAGCTTTCTTT.

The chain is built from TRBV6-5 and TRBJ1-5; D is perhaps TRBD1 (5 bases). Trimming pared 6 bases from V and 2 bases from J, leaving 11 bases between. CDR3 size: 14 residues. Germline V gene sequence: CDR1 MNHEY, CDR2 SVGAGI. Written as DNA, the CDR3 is TGTGCCAGCAGACCAGGGTGGGGCAATCAGCCCCAGCATTTT. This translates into CASRPGWGNQPQHF.

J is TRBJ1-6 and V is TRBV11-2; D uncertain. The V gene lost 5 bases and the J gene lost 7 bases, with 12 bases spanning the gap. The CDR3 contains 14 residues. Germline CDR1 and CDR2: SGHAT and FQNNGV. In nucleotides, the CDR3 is TGTGCCAGCAGCCGAACAGCAGACAATTCACCCCTCCACTTT. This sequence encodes CASSRTADNSPLHF. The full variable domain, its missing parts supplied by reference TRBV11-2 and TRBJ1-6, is EAGVAQSPRYKIIEKRQSVAFWCNPISGHATLYWYQQILGQGPKLLIQFQNNGVVDDSQLPKDRFSAERLKGVDSTLKIQPAKLEDSAVYLCASSRTADNSPLHFGNGTRLTVT.

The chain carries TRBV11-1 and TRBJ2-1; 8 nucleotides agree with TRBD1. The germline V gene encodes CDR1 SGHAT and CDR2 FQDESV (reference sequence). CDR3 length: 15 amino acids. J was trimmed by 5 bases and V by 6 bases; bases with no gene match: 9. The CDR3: CASRPGQGANNEQFF. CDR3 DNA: TGTGCCAGCAGGCCGGGTCAGGGGGCTAACAATGAGCAGTTCTTC.

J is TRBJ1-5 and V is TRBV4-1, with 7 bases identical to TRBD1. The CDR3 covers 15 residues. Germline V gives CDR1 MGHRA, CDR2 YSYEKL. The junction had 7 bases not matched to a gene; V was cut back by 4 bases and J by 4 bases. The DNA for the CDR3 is TGCGCCAGCAGCCCCTCACCGACAGGGAATCAGCCCCAGCATTTT. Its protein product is CASSPSPTGNQPQHF.

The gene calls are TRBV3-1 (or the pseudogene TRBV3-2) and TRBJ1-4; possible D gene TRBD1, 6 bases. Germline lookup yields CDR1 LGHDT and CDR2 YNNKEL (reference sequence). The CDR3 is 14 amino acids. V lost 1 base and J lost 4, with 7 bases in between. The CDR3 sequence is CASSQGTVNEKLFF. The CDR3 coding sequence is TGTGCCAGCAGCCAAGGGACAGTTAATGAAAAACTGTTTTTT.

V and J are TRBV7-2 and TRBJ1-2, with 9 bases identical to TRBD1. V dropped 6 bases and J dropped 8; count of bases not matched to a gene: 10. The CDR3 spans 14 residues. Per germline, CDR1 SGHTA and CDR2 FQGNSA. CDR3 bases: TGTGCCAGCAGTCGAGGGGGGACAGGGAGAGGCTACACCTTC. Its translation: CASSRGGTGRGYTF.

This CDR3 is CASSRALAGTDTQYF. The CDR3 DNA sequence: TGTGCCAGCAGTCGCGCCCTAGCGGGCACAGATACGCAGTATTTT. The chain carries TRBV27 and TRBJ2-3; 7 bases fit TRBD2. Trimming removed 5 bases from V and 1 base from J; junction bases left unmatched: 6. Germline CDR1 reads MNHEY; CDR2 reads SMNVEV (reference sequence). The CDR3 consists of 15 residues.

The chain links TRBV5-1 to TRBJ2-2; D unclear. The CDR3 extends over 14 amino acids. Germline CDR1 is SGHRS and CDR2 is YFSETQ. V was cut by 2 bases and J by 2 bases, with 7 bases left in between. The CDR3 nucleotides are TGCGCCAGCAGCTTCCTACCAAACACCGGGGAGCTGTTTTTT. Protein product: CASSFLPNTGELFF.

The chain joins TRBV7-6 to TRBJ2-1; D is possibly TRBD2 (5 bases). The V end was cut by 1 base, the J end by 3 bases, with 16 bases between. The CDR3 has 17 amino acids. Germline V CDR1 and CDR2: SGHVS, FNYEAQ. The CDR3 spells CASSLGSWLADYNEQFF. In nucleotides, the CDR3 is TGTGCCAGCAGCTTAGGGTCCTGGCTAGCAGACTACAATGAGCAGTTCTTC.

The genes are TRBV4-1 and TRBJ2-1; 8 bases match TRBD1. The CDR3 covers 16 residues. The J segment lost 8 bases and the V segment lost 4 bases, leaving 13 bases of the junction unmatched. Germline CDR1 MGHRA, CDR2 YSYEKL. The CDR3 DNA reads TGCGCCAGCAGCCCAGGGGGCTTCGGGATAAGGGATGAGCAGTTCTTC. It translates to CASSPGGFGIRDEQFF.

The DNA of the CDR3 is TGTGCCAGCACTCGACAGGGTTGGGGCTACACCTTC. As protein: CASTRQGWGYTF. The chain recombines TRBV28 with TRBJ1-2, with 7 nucleotides matching TRBD1. The V gene's germline CDR1 is MDHEN and CDR2 SYDVKM. The CDR3 is 12 amino acids. V dropped 7 bases and J dropped 8; count of bases not matched to a gene: 7.

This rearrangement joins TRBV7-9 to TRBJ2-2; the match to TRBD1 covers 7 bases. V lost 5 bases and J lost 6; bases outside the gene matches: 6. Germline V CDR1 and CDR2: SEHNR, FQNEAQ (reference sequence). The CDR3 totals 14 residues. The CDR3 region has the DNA TGTGCCAGCAGCCATACAGGGGAAGCCGGGGAGCTGTTTTTT. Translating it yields CASSHTGEAGELFF.

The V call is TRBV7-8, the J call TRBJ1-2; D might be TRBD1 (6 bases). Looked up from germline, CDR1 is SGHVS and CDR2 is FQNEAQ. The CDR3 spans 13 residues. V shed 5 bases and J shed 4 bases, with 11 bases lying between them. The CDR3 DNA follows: TGTGCCAGCAGCCTACAGGGCCTCTATGGCTACACCTTC. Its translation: CASSLQGLYGYTF.

For the CDR3, the DNA is TGTGCCAGTAGTATGGGACAGAGCCAGACGACCCTCCACTTT. Translated: CASSMGQSQTTLHF. This chain joins TRBV19 and TRBJ1-6; 7 positions match TRBD1. Germline lookup yields CDR1 LNHDA and CDR2 SQIVND (reference sequence). The V gene end was trimmed by 3 bases and the J gene end by 14 bases; junction bases not matched to a gene: 10. The CDR3 length is 14 residues. Variable domain in full (rest from reference TRBV19 and TRBJ1-6): DGGITQSPKYLFRKEGQNVTLSCEQNLNHDAMYWYRQDPGQGLRLIYYSQIVNDFQKGDIAEGYSVSREKKESFPLTVTSAQKNPTAFYLCASSMGQSQTTLHFGNGTRLTVT.

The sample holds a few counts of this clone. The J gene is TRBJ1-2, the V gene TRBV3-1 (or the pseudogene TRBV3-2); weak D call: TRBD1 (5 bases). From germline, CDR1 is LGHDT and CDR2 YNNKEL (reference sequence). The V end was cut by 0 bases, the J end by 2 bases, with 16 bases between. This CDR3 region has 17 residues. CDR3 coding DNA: TGTGCCAGCAGCCAAGATCATGGATTACGGGGGAACTATGGCTACACCTTC. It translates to CASSQDHGLRGNYGYTF.

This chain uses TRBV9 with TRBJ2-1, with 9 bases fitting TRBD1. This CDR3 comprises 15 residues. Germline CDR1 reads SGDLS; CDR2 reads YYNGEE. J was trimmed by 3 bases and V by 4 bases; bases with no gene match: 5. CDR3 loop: CASSLWTGDYNEQFF. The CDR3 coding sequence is TGTGCCAGCAGCCTTTGGACAGGGGACTACAATGAGCAGTTCTTC.

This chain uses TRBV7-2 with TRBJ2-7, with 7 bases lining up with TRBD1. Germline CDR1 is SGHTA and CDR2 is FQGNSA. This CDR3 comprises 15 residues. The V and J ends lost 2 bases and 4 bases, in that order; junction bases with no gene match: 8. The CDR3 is CASSLLPTGSYEQYF. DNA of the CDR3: TGTGCCAGCAGCTTATTACCGACAGGGAGTTACGAGCAGTACTTC. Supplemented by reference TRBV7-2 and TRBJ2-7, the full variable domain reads GAGVSQSPSNKVTEKGKDVELRCDPISGHTALYWYRQSLGQGLEFLIYFQGNSAPDKSGLPSDRFSAERTGGSVSTLTIQRTQQEDSAVYLCASSLLPTGSYEQYFGPGTRLTVT.

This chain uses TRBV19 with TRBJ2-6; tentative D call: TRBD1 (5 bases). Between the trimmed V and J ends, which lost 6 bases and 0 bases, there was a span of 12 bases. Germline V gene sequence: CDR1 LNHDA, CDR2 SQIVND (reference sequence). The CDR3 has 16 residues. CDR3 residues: CASRPDTRSGANVLTF. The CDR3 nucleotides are TGTGCCAGTAGGCCGGACACTCGCTCTGGGGCCAACGTCCTGACTTTC.

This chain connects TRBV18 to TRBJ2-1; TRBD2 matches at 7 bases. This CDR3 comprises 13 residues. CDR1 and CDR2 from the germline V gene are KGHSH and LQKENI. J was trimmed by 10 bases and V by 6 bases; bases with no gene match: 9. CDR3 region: CASSETSFPEQFF. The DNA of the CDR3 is TGTGCCAGCTCCGAGACTAGCTTCCCCGAGCAGTTCTTC.

For the CDR3, the DNA is TGTGCCGGGGCCGCTGGGAACACTGAAGCTTTCTTT. It yields the protein CAGAAGNTEAFF. The V and J genes are TRBV18 and TRBJ1-1, with D possibly TRBD1 on 5 matching bases. The CDR3 totals 12 residues. Germline CDR1 KGHSH, CDR2 LQKENI. V gave up 11 bases and J gave up 1 base, with 11 bases separating them. Drawing the rest from reference TRBV18 and TRBJ1-1, the complete variable domain is NAGVMQNPRHLVRRRGQEARLRCSPMKGHSHVYWYRQLPEEGLKFMVYLQKENIIDESGMPKERFSAEFPKEGPSILRIQQVVRGDSAAYFCAGAAGNTEAFFGQGTRLTVV.